These T cell receptor beta chains were read from a single sample in a study of blood T cell repertoires in COVID-19. Libraries were prepared by immunoSEQ multiplex PCR; TCRdb keeps only in-frame clonotypes and omits some of them. The table shows 200,000 to 250,000 clones, with more than 75% occurring only once. The sample taken for sequencing was peripheral blood. The receptors were sampled from a man older than 75 with acute or convalescent COVID-19. Each CDR3 is given with its conserved first and last residue.

>TRBJ1-1|13|TRBV7-9
CASSYGANTEAFF
>TRBJ2-7|12|TRBV9
CASSVNGGEQYF
>TRBJ1-4|14|TRBV4-1
CASSQGQASEKLFF
>TRBJ1-1|13|TRBV11-3
CASSINRDTEAFF
>TRBJ1-6|13|TRBV28
CASSFRGSTPLHF
>TRBJ2-1|14|TRBV24-1
CATSDPPPEDEQFF
>TRBJ1-5|15|TRBV19
CASSMREGFGQPQHF
>TRBJ1-5|19|TRBV7-6
CASSSLGQIALGRNQPQHF
>TRBJ1-6|15|TRBV6-6
CASSYPAGGNSPLHF
>TRBJ1-5|16|TRBV28
CASSQTTGGGSQPQHF
>TRBJ2-2|15|TRBV2
CASILARGGTGELFF
>TRBJ2-1|14|TRBV28
CASSIAASYNEQFF
>TRBJ2-3|15|TRBV9
CASSVATLATDTQYF
>TRBJ1-5|16|TRBV6-1
CASSVSDPYSNQPQHF
>TRBJ2-3|14|TRBV21-1
CASSVRMRTDTQYF
>TRBJ1-2|13|TRBV12-3/TRBV12-4
CASSFRTSLGYTF
>TRBJ1-1|15|TRBV3-1/TRBV3-2
CASSQAPGSGTEAFF
>TRBJ1-6|15|TRBV5-1
CASSLDQGINSPLHF
>TRBJ2-7|16|TRBV9
CASSRTPGQGSGEQYF
>TRBJ1-6|15|TRBV27
CASSPGQGARSPLHF
>TRBJ2-1|15|TRBV7-2
CASSPGTSGTIEQFF
>TRBJ1-2|16|TRBV7-2
CASSLDRGAPNYGYTF
>TRBJ2-5|14|TRBV5-6
CASSLGQASETQYF
>TRBJ2-3|11|TRBV28
CASSPRVTQYF
>TRBJ2-3|16|TRBV27
CASSSTGLAGGDTQYF
>TRBJ2-1|20|TRBV9
CASSVAAGTGVSYTYNEQFF
>TRBJ1-2|14|TRBV19
CASRDGQGGYGYTF
>TRBJ1-1|13|TRBV29-1
CSVTGIMNTEAFF
>TRBJ1-1|17|TRBV7-9
CASSPPSSLGTGWFAFF
>TRBJ1-6|16|TRBV4-1
CASSPADRGYNSPLHF
>TRBJ2-7|14|TRBV15
CATSRDTEGYEQYF
>TRBJ1-2|14|TRBV27
CASTPRGGQGGYTF
>TRBJ1-1|14|TRBV7-2
CASSSYGGNTEAFF